This T cell receptor beta chain comes out of a study of cytomegalovirus exposure and HLA in healthy donors. Across the whole study: Ancestry clustering placed about 80% of a few hundred genotyped donors in the Caucasian-associated cluster.

Study-wide results and limits: As was reported, the HLA-A and HLA-B alleles of most subjects were accurately predicted from TCR beta sequences. An analysis done earlier found most TCR beta V segments productive about 87% or about 30% of the time.

PCR primers comprised 60 Vbeta and 13 Jbeta primers. The method was immunoSEQ multiplex PCR; TCRdb's version includes in-frame clones alone and lacks a portion of them. This sample has 100,000 to 150,000 clones, with 70% to 75% found just once. Remarks on this clone: Its cognate antigen is unknown.

Nominally healthy donors were sampled, though unrecorded immune exposures were likely. The CDR3 spans 17 residues. CDR1 and CDR2 (germline): SGHRS, YFSETQ. V gave up 2 bases and J gave up 0 bases; unmatched junction bases: 9. This receptor was identified in a male donor in good health and CMV-seronegative. The V call is TRBV5-1, the J call TRBJ2-7; 9 nucleotides agree with TRBD2. Input material: PBMCs. Here the CDR3 reads CASSFDQAGGSSYEQYF. CDR3 sequence (DNA): TGCGCCAGCAGCTTCGACCAAGCGGGGGGCAGCTCCTACGAGCAGTACTTC.